This TCR beta chain was documented in a study of OX40 agonist ivuxolimab in advanced cancers. Points from the study as a whole: Partial responders receiving 0.1-3.0 mg/kg showed among the lowest clonal expansion.

The CDR3 is made up of 17 amino acids. Germline V CDR1 and CDR2: KGHSH, LQKENI. Trimming took off 0 bases at V and 5 bases at J, with 20 bases between the two ends. The data were produced by immunoSEQ multiplex PCR, yet TCRdb's version contains in-frame clones alone and is incomplete. The sample holds 80,000 or so clones, around 93% seen once. A remark on this clone: Its cognate antigen is unknown.

If patients had autoimmune disease history or systemic immunosuppression, they were excluded. V usage is TRBV18 and J usage is TRBJ2-7; maybe TRBD1 (6 bases). Specimen: CD4+ or CD8+ T cells sorted from blood, collected in a trial of the OX40 agonist ivuxolimab. This TCR was recovered from an adult with an advanced solid tumor such as melanoma, head and neck, liver or kidney cancer. DNA of the CDR3: TGTGCCAGCTCACCACCGGGACAAACAACGGTAGGCGACGAGCAGTACTTC. Translating it yields CASSPPGQTTVGDEQYF.